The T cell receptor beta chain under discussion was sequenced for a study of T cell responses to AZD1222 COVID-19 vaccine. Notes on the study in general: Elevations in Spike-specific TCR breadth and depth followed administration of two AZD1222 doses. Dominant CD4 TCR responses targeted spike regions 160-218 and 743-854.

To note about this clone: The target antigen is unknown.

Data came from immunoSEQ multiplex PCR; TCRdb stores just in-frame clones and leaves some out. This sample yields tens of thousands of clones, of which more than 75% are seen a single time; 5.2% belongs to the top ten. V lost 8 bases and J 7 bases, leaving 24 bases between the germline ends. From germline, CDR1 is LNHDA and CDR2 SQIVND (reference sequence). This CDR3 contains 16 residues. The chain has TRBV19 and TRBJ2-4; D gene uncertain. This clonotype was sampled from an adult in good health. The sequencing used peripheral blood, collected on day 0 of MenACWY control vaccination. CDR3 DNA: TGTGCCAGTGCCTCCTCAAGGGCAGGTGTAAGTAACATTCAGTACTTC. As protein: CASASSRAGVSNIQYF.